These T cell receptor beta chains were read from a single sample in a study of cytotoxic CD8 clonotypes in ibrutinib-treated CLL. Profiling relied on immunoSEQ multiplex PCR, and the TCRdb table lists in-frame clones only, not all of them. The table records approximately 20,000 clones, roughly 80% of them present only once. The sample here was PBMCs, taken before ibrutinib treatment. The receptors stem from a human donor with chronic lymphocytic leukemia. CDR3s include the opening cysteine and the closing phenylalanine or tryptophan. D genes are given only for firm matches. Size is omitted from some rows. Given values are once, few, many or a class for expanded clones.

cdr3_nt: TGTGCCAGCAGCTTAGGGGGGGAGGGAATCAGGCCCCAGCATTTT
cdr3_aa: CASSLGGEGIRPQHF
clone_size: NA
v_call: TRBV7-9
d_call: NA
j_call: TRBJ1-5

cdr3_nt: TGTGCCAGCAGCTTAGCGTCAGGGACGTTTAATCAGCCCCAGCATTTT
cdr3_aa: CASSLASGTFNQPQHF
clone_size: few
v_call: TRBV7-2
d_call: NA
j_call: TRBJ1-5

cdr3_nt: TGTGCCAGCAGTGTAGGCGGGGGCACCATATATTTT
cdr3_aa: CASSVGGGTIYF
clone_size: NA
v_call: TRBV2
d_call: NA
j_call: TRBJ1-3

cdr3_nt: TGTGCCAGCAGCTCAAAGGGGGGCCCAGATACGCAGTATTTT
cdr3_aa: CASSSKGGPDTQYF
clone_size: NA
v_call: TRBV5-5
d_call: NA
j_call: TRBJ2-3

cdr3_nt: TGTGCCAGCAGCTCGTTACAGTCCTACGAGCAGTACTTC
cdr3_aa: CASSSLQSYEQYF
clone_size: NA
v_call: TRBV5-4
d_call: NA
j_call: TRBJ2-7

cdr3_nt: TGCGCCAGCAGCCGAGGTCCCACAGAGAACACTGAAGCTTTCTTT
cdr3_aa: CASSRGPTENTEAFF
clone_size: few
v_call: TRBV5-1
d_call: NA
j_call: TRBJ1-1

cdr3_nt: TGTGCCAGTCACGCGGGCGTCTCTGGAAACACCATATATTTT
cdr3_aa: CASHAGVSGNTIYF
clone_size: NA
v_call: TRBV19
d_call: NA
j_call: TRBJ1-3

cdr3_nt: TGTGCTAGTGGTTTGGTAGCCTCCCCTTGGGACAGGGTGACTATAGCTAGCAATCAGCCCCAGCATTTT
cdr3_aa: CASGLVASPWDRVTIASNQPQHF
clone_size: NA
v_call: TRBV12-5
d_call: TRBD1
j_call: TRBJ1-5

cdr3_nt: TGTGCCATCAGTTTACAGGGGGATGAAAAACTGTTTTTT
cdr3_aa: CAISLQGDEKLFF
clone_size: NA
v_call: TRBV10-3
d_call: TRBD1
j_call: TRBJ1-4

cdr3_nt: TGTGCCAGCAGTTTATTGGGACAGACTAAGGATGAGCAGTTCTTC
cdr3_aa: CASSLLGQTKDEQFF
clone_size: once
v_call: TRBV28
d_call: TRBD1
j_call: TRBJ2-1

cdr3_nt: TGTGCCAGCAGCCTAATAACAGGGGACACCTACGAGCAGTACTTC
cdr3_aa: CASSLITGDTYEQYF
clone_size: NA
v_call: TRBV5-6
d_call: TRBD1
j_call: TRBJ2-7

cdr3_nt: TGCGCCAGCAGCCCCGACGCGAGCCTCTCTGGAAACACCATATATTTT
cdr3_aa: CASSPDASLSGNTIYF
clone_size: NA
v_call: TRBV5-1
d_call: NA
j_call: TRBJ1-3

cdr3_nt: TGTGCCATCAGTGAGTCGCGGGGGGGGCCGTATGAGCAGTTCTTC
cdr3_aa: CAISESRGGPYEQFF
clone_size: NA
v_call: TRBV10-3
d_call: TRBD2
j_call: TRBJ2-1

cdr3_nt: TGTGCCAGCAGCTTCGGGACAGGGGGCCATGAAAAACTGTTTTTT
cdr3_aa: CASSFGTGGHEKLFF
clone_size: few
v_call: TRBV7-2
d_call: TRBD1
j_call: TRBJ1-4

cdr3_nt: TGTGCCATCAGTGATTCCGGGACAGGGGACACCGGGGAGCTGTTTTTT
cdr3_aa: CAISDSGTGDTGELFF
clone_size: once
v_call: TRBV10-3
d_call: TRBD1
j_call: TRBJ2-2

cdr3_nt: TGTGCCAGCAGCATGCCACGCGGGGGGGCCAACGTCCTGACTTTC
cdr3_aa: CASSMPRGGANVLTF
clone_size: NA
v_call: TRBV11-1
d_call: NA
j_call: TRBJ2-6

cdr3_nt: TGCAGCGCAAGGACAGGGGGATACAATGAGCAGTTCTTC
cdr3_aa: CSARTGGYNEQFF
clone_size: NA
v_call: TRBV29-1
d_call: TRBD1
j_call: TRBJ2-1

cdr3_nt: TGTGCCAGCAGCCCGGGACAGCCTAGCACAGATACGCAGTATTTT
cdr3_aa: CASSPGQPSTDTQYF
clone_size: NA
v_call: TRBV11-2
d_call: TRBD1
j_call: TRBJ2-3

cdr3_nt: TGTGCCAGCAGCTTCAGGGGGAATCAGCCCCAGCATTTT
cdr3_aa: CASSFRGNQPQHF
clone_size: NA
v_call: TRBV7-2
d_call: TRBD1
j_call: TRBJ1-5

cdr3_nt: TGCGCCAGCGCCCCCTCGACAGGGGGCTATGGCTACACCTTC
cdr3_aa: CASAPSTGGYGYTF
clone_size: NA
v_call: TRBV4-3
d_call: TRBD1
j_call: TRBJ1-2

cdr3_nt: TGTGCCATCAGTGACTACGGCGTTGGCACTGAAGCTTTCTTT
cdr3_aa: CAISDYGVGTEAFF
clone_size: NA
v_call: TRBV10-3
d_call: NA
j_call: TRBJ1-1

cdr3_nt: TGTGCCATCAGTGAACGGAGGGAGACCCAGTACTTC
cdr3_aa: CAISERRETQYF
clone_size: NA
v_call: TRBV10-3
d_call: NA
j_call: TRBJ2-5

cdr3_nt: TGTGCCAGCAGTGACAGTTTATTTACCGGGACAGGGCGTTACAATGAGCAGTTCTTC
cdr3_aa: CASSDSLFTGTGRYNEQFF
clone_size: NA
v_call: TRBV2
d_call: TRBD1
j_call: TRBJ2-1

cdr3_nt: TGCGCCAGCAGCCCTACAGGGGCCCACTACCTCTATGGCTACACCTTC
cdr3_aa: CASSPTGAHYLYGYTF
clone_size: NA
v_call: TRBV4-3
d_call: TRBD1
j_call: TRBJ1-2

cdr3_nt: TGTGCCAGCAGCAAAAAGTCGAGGGGGCAGCCCCAGCATTTT
cdr3_aa: CASSKKSRGQPQHF
clone_size: NA
v_call: TRBV21-1
d_call: NA
j_call: TRBJ1-5

cdr3_nt: TGTGCCACCAGCAGAACAGGGGAGTGGAACAATGAGCAGTTCTTC
cdr3_aa: CATSRTGEWNNEQFF
clone_size: NA
v_call: TRBV15
d_call: TRBD1
j_call: TRBJ2-1

cdr3_nt: TGTGCCATACGGGACAGGGAATACTATGGCTACACCTTC
cdr3_aa: CAIRDREYYGYTF
clone_size: NA
v_call: TRBV10-3
d_call: TRBD1
j_call: TRBJ1-2

cdr3_nt: TGCAGTGCCATGCATGTGGACGCTTTCTTT
cdr3_aa: CSAMHVDAFF
clone_size: NA
v_call: TRBV20-1
d_call: NA
j_call: TRBJ1-1

cdr3_nt: TGCGCCAGCAGCGTAGAGACAGGGGGCGCGGGTGAAAAACTGTTTTTT
cdr3_aa: CASSVETGGAGEKLFF
clone_size: once
v_call: TRBV5-1
d_call: TRBD1
j_call: TRBJ1-4

cdr3_nt: TGTGCCAGCAGCTTAGTTGCCCAGAGGGGAGAGACCCAGTACTTC
cdr3_aa: CASSLVAQRGETQYF
clone_size: once
v_call: TRBV7-2
d_call: NA
j_call: TRBJ2-5